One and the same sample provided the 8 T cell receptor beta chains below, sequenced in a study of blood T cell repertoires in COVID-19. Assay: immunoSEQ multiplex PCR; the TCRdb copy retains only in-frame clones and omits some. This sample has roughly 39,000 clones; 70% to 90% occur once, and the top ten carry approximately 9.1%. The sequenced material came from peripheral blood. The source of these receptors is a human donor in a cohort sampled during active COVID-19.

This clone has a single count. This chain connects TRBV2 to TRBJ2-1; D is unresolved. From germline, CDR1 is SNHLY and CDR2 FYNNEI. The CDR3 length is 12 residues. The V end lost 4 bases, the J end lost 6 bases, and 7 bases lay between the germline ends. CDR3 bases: TGTGCCAGCAGTGGTGAGTTCAATGAGCAGTTCTTC. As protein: CASSGEFNEQFF.

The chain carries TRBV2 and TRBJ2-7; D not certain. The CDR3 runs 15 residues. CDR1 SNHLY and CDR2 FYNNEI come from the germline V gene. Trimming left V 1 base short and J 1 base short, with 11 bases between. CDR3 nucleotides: TGTGCCAGCAGTGAAGACCAGGTCTCTTCCTACGAGCAGTACTTC. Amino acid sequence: CASSEDQVSSYEQYF.

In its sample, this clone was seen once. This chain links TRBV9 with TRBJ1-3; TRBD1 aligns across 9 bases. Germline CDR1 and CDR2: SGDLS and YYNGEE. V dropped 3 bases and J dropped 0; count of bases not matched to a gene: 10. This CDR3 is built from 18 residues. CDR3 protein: CASSEGSGQGSSGNTIYF. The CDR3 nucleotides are TGTGCCAGCAGCGAGGGGTCCGGACAGGGGAGCTCTGGAAACACCATATATTTT.

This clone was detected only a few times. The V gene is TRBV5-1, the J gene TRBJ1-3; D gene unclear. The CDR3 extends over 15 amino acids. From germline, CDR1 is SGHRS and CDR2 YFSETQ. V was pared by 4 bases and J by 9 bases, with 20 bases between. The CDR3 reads CASSPGGEGRSTIYF. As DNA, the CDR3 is TGCGCCAGCAGCCCTGGAGGCGAAGGCCGAAGCACCATATATTTT.

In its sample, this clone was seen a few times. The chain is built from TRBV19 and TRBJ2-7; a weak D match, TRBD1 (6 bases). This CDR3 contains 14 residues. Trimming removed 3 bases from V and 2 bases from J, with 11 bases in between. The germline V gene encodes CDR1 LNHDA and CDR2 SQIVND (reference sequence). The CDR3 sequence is CASSIKTGPYEQYF. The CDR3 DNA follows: TGTGCCAGTAGTATCAAGACAGGTCCCTACGAGCAGTACTTC.

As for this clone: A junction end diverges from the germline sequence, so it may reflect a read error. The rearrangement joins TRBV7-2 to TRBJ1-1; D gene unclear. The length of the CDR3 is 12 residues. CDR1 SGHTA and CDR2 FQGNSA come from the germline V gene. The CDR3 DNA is TGTGCCAGCAGCATAGCCAGCACTGAAGCTTTCTTT. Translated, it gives CASSIASTEAFF.

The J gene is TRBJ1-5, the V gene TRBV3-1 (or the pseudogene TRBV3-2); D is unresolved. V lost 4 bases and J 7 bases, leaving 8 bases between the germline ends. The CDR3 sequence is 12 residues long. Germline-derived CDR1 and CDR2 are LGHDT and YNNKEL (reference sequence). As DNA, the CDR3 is TGTGCCAGCAGCCTACCTCGGCAGCCCCAGCATTTT. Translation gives CASSLPRQPQHF.

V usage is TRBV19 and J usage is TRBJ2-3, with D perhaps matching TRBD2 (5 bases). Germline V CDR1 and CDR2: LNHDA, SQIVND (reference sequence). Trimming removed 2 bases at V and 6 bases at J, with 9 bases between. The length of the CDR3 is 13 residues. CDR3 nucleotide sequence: TGTGCCAGTAGTATACTAGCTACGGATACGCAGTATTTT. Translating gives CASSILATDTQYF.